These T cell receptor beta chains were read from a single sample in a study of human T cells and chemical hapten exposure. TCRdb ran MiXCR on the RACE reads and lists one entry per CDR3 protein. The sample has approximately 260,000 distinct CDR3 sequences; around 9.3% are singletons. The starting material was whole blood, obtained in connection with sensitization to the hapten diphenylcyclopropenone (DPC). The receptor source for this set is a woman aged 40 to 50 with alopecia areata. Some clones in this sample may be carry-over from other donors' samples. Both conserved end residues are part of each CDR3. Each record gives: CDR3 length, J gene, V gene, CDR3 protein.

>15|TRBJ2-7|TRBV5-1
CASRLLAGGTYEQYF
>13|TRBJ2-1|TRBV7-3
CASSMRQGRRQFF
>16|TRBJ2-3|TRBV5-1
CASSLEAGSPTDTQYF
>16|TRBJ1-5|TRBV12-3/TRBV12-4
CASRTGQGMGNQPQHF
>14|TRBJ2-7|TRBV5-1
CASSKDRGPYEQYF
>16|TRBJ1-4|TRBV4-3
CASSQEGAGTNEKLFF
>13|TRBJ1-2|TRBV6-2/TRBV6-3
CASGVATLYGYTF
>13|TRBJ1-5|TRBV7-6
CASSLATNQPQHF
>16|TRBJ2-7|TRBV30
CAWSGKVTSPPYEQYF
>13|TRBJ1-5|TRBV20-1
CSARADRNQPQHF
>15|TRBJ2-2|TRBV3-1
CASSQVGRRTGELFF
>13|TRBJ1-1|TRBV12-3/TRBV12-4
CASSLGVFTEAFF
>16|TRBJ2-7|TRBV7-2
CASSPDSGTGVYEQYF
>16|TRBJ2-2|TRBV7-9
CASSLGGQGNTGELFF
>13|TRBJ2-7|TRBV6-2/TRBV6-3
CASRRDSTSEQYF
>14|TRBJ1-5|TRBV12-3/TRBV12-4
CASSPPGLNQPQHF
>14|TRBJ2-3|TRBV20-1
CSARKAAIRDTQYF
>15|TRBJ1-5|TRBV20-1
CSATPPGGSNQPQHF
>14|TRBJ1-2|TRBV5-1
CASSLDSFDYGYTF
>12|TRBJ1-2|TRBV20-1
CSARTQGVGYTF
>17|TRBJ2-3|TRBV12-3/TRBV12-4
CASSPGTSGAAAETQYF
>11|TRBJ1-1|TRBV6-2/TRBV6-3
CASTVFPEAFF
>16|TRBJ2-3|TRBV7-8
CASSFGTGITTDTQYF
>15|TRBJ2-4|TRBV5-1
CASSPRDGAKNIQYF
>15|TRBJ2-1|TRBV5-4
CASSSSGRTYNEQFF
>16|TRBJ2-1|TRBV24-1
CATSDQPGLAGNEQFF
>13|TRBJ1-2|TRBV3-1
CASSQRTGLGYTF
>17|TRBJ1-1|TRBV7-9
CASSLGEGRRLNTEAFF
>12|TRBJ2-5|TRBV20-1
CSASRLQETQYF
>14|TRBJ2-2|TRBV4-3
CASSQVLRTGELFF
>13|TRBJ2-7|TRBV7-9
CAGGTGGFYEQYF
>13|TRBJ2-3|TRBV29-1
CRAGQGGPDTQYF
>15|TRBJ2-7|TRBV12-3/TRBV12-4
CASTLGADPSYEQYF
>16|TRBJ1-1|TRBV5-1
CASSLAVRGRNTEAFF
>12|TRBJ1-6|TRBV20-1
CSARISNSPLHF
>17|TRBJ1-6|TRBV7-9
CASISYLGGNWHSPLHF
>15|TRBJ2-5|TRBV7-7
CASSLSPGREETQYF
>14|TRBJ2-7|TRBV29-1
CSVKLASPSYEQYF
>17|TRBJ2-1|TRBV15
CATSRTPGLAGGNEQFF
>15|TRBJ2-1|TRBV14
CASSPGLVSTNEQFF
>12|TRBJ2-5|TRBV10-2
CASSSGVETQYF
>14|TRBJ1-5|TRBV18
CASSSLTEDQPQHF
>12|TRBJ1-2|TRBV20-1
CSAAQGNYGYTF
>13|TRBJ2-1|TRBV7-2
CASGRTPSNEQFF
>16|TRBJ1-2|TRBV7-9
CASSSLRGEGDYGYTF
>17|TRBJ1-2|TRBV7-2
CASSLVDGGPHNYGYTF
>15|TRBJ1-3|TRBV10-3
CAISESKSSGNTIYF
>13|TRBJ1-2|TRBV6-6
CASSPDRVGGYTF
>16|TRBJ2-1|TRBV3-1
CASSQPGTSFYNEQFF
>15|TRBJ1-6|TRBV6-5
CASSMAAAHNSPLHF
>14|TRBJ1-5|TRBV28
CASSLTVGNQPQHF
>13|TRBJ1-5|TRBV6-5
CASSYGQGQPQHF
>10|TRBJ1-1|TRBV5-1
CASSLGRLVF
>16|TRBJ2-1|TRBV11-1
CASRSAAWSSYNEQFF
>14|TRBJ2-3|TRBV2
CASRRLADWDTQYF